This record covers a single TCR beta chain. This clone was counted only a few times. Its antigen is unknown. No much larger clone is present one base from it, and per-base qualities are unavailable. This sample is drawn from a study of beta chain features in type 1 diabetes (dated 2018 in TCRdb). In the study overall: Mean age, gender distribution, total cell number and subset yield did not differ between patients and healthy donors. Across all samples, some 99 million sorted cells were examined, and cell number per subset correlated strongly with RNA yield. The study compared TCRB repertoires of sorted circulating CD4+ T cell subsets between recently diagnosed type 1 diabetes patients and matched healthy donors. Naive and central memory subsets were obtained from all 30 or so donors, but regulatory and stem cell-like memory subsets were isolated from only 8 patients and roughly 8 healthy donors. Beyond this particular receptor, the publication reports: Shorter templates might have been favored by PCR, but patient and control samples were amplified and corrected together, so both groups would have been affected equally by any skew. The naive, central memory and regulatory TCRB repertoires appeared to resemble one another more closely among patients than among healthy donors. At VDJ recombination sites, patients with type 1 diabetes made fewer insertions and deleted more nucleotides, a pattern implying thymic rearrangement abnormalities. Only small numbers of individuals were included in the HLA sub-analyses, which left unresolved whether HLA type had any influence on TCRB rearrangement. A moderate but significant shortening of TCRB CDR3 length was observed in type 1 diabetes patients in all four CD4+ subsets. Because cDNA rather than genomic DNA was sequenced, highly expressing activated cells could have been over-represented, although no difference in activation and CD3 levels was found between groups.

The entire isolated RNA was reverse transcribed using the High Capacity cDNA Reverse Transcription Kit, and thus expressed TCRB transcripts were sequenced. Naive, central memory and regulatory T cell samples underwent deep immunoSEQ sequencing, averaging about 3.57 million total reads per sample. Sorted cells were lysed in RLT buffer, and RNA was extracted using DNase-treated RNeasy Micro or Mini kits according to cell number. Each cell subset was processed separately to prevent cross-contamination, with patient and healthy donor samples processed together. TCRB sequences were amplified from cDNA with the immunoSEQ multiplex PCR, producing 87-bp fragments spanning the CDR3 region. The amplicons were sequenced using the Illumina HiSeq platform. For the original study's pipeline: Synthetic template baselines were used to correct PCR bias computationally, reads within Hamming distance 2 were collapsed together, and singletons that could not be merged were discarded. Reads were aligned against IMGT so that V, D and J genes, CDR3 length and insertions or deletions at six rearrangement sites could be assigned. Within each subset, clonotype counts were normalized to sorted cell number, and only after that were true diversity and Gini coefficients computed with the tcR R package. The overlap coefficient, calculated on TCRB nucleotide sequences, was used to measure repertoire sharing. Out-of-frame TCRB sequences from naive cells were analyzed as a proxy for the pre-selection repertoire. TCRdb took over this immuneACCESS table, retaining in-frame rearrangements with V and J assigned. Such tables are incomplete; in checked studies, under half of the missing clones stem from an unresolved V gene, and the remainder is unexplained. Clonal size and the V and J genes are those of that table, whereas D and trimming came from the DNA. The sample includes a few hundred thousand clones, with under 13% observed a single time. The ten largest clones capture around 0.015% of the sample.

A single peripheral blood draw of around 120 mL on average was collected from each donor into heparinised tubes. Naive, central memory, regulatory and stem cell-like memory CD4+ T cells were sorted on a BD FACSAria II using a panel including CD45RO, CCR7, CD25, CD127, CD95 and CD27. Purity was above 95% for every sorted population. PBMCs were separated immediately by Lymphoprep density gradient centrifugation and were stained directly, without being cultured. Samples were stained and sorted in pairs, with one healthy donor and one patient per experiment, so that batch effects were minimized. Measured from the cysteine to the phenylalanine, the CDR3 is 16 residues long. Kept here is only the CDR3 DNA, which spans 48 bases and is read in frame from base 1. From the germline V gene (reference sequence), CDR1 is LNHDA and CDR2 is SQIVND. Trimming removed 6 bases from V and 4 bases from J; the gene matches leave 9 bases unexplained.

Sequencing was done on a sample of naive CD4+ T cells from blood. What the cell subset or site label conveys for this sample: true naive CD4+ T cells. In this chain, TRBV19 is recombined with TRBJ2-6, with 7 bases aligning to TRBD1. This clonotype was obtained from a man aged 25 to 40 with type 1 diabetes. The CDR3 corresponds to CASRGTGDLGANVLTF. The sequence in DNA is TGTGCCAGTAGGGGCACAGGGGACCTGGGGGCCAACGTCCTGACTTTC.